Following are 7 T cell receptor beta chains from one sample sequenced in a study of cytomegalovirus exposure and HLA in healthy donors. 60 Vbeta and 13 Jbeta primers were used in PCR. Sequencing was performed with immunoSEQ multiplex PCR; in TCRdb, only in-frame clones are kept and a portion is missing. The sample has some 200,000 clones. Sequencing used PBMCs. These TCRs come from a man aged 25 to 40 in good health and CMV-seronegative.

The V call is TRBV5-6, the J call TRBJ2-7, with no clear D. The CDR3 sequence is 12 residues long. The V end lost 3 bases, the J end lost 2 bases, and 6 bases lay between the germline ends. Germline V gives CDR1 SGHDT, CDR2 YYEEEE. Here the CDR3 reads CASSSAAYEQYF. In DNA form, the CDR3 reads TGTGCCAGCAGCTCGGCGGCCTACGAGCAGTACTTC.

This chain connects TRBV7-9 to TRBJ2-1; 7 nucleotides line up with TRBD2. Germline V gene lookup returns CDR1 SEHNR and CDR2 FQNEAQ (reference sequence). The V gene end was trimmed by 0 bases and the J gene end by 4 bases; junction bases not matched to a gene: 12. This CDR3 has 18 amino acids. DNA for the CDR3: TGTGCCAGCAGCTTAGCGCGGGGGAACCCTGCGAGTTACAATGAGCAGTTCTTC. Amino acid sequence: CASSLARGNPASYNEQFF.

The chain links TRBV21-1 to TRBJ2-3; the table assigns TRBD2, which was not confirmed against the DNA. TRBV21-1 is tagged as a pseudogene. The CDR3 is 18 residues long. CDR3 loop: CASSKEEEGRSGTDTQYF. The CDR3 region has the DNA TGTGCCAGCAGCAAAGAGGAGGAGGGGAGGAGCGGTACAGATACGCAGTATTTT.

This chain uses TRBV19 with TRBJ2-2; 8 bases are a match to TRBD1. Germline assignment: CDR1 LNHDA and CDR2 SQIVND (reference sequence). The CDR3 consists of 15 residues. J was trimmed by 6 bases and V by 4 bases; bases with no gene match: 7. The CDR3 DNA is TGTGCCAGTAGTAGTCAGGGGGCGTCGGCCGGGGAGCTGTTTTTT. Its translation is CASSSQGASAGELFF.

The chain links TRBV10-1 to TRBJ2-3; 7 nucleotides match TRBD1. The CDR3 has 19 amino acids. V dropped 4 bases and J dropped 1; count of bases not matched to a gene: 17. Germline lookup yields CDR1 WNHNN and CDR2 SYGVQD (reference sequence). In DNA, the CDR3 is TGCGCCAGCAGTGTCCGAGGGACAGACTCAACCGGTGGCACAGATACGCAGTATTTT. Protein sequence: CASSVRGTDSTGGTDTQYF.

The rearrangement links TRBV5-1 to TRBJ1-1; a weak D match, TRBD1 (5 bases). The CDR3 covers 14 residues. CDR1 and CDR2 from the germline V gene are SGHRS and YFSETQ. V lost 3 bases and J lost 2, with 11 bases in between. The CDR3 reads CASSWGEGNTEAFF. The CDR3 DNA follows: TGCGCCAGCAGCTGGGGGGAGGGTAACACTGAAGCTTTCTTT.

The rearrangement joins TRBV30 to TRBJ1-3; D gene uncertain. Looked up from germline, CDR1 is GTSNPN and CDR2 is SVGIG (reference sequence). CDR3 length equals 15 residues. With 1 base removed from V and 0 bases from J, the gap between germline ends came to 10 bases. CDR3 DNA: TGTGCCTGGAGTGGGGCCCTCAGCTCTGGAAACACCATATATTTT. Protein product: CAWSGALSSGNTIYF.